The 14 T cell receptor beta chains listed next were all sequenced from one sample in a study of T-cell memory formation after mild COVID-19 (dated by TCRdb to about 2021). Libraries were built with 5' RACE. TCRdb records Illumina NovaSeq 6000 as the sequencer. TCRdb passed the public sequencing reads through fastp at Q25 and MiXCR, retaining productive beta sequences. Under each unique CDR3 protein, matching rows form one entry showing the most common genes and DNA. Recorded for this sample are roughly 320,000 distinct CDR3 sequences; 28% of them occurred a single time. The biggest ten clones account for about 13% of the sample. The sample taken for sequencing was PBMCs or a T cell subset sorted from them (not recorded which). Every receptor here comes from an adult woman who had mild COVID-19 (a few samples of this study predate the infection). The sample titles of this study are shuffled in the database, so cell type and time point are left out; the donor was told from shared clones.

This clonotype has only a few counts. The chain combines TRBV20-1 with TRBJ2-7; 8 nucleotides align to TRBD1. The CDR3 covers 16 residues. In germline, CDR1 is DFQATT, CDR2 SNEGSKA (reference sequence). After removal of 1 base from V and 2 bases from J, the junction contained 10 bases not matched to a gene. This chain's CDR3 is CSARGGHRGATYEQYF. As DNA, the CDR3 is TGCAGTGCTAGAGGGGGACACAGGGGGGCCACCTACGAGCAGTACTTC.

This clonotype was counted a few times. The CDR3 sequence is CASSSELNEKLFF. CDR3 sequence (DNA): TGTGCCAGCAGTTCCGAATTAAATGAAAAACTGTTTTTT. V gene TRBV12-3 or TRBV12-4 combines with J gene TRBJ1-4; D not certain. V lost 4 bases, J lost 5 bases, and 8 bases lay in between. The CDR3 loop spans 13 amino acids.

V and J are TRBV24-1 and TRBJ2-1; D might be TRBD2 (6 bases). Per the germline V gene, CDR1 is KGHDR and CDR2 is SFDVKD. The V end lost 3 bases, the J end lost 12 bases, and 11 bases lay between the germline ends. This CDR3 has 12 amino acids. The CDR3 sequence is CATSDILASQFF. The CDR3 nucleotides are TGTGCCACCAGTGATATACTAGCCTCGCAGTTCTTC.

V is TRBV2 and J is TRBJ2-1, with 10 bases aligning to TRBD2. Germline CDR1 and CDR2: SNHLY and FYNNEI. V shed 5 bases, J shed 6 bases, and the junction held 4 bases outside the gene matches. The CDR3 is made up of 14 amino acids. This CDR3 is CASSWTSGPNEQFF. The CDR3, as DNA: TGTGCCAGCAGTTGGACTAGCGGCCCCAATGAGCAGTTCTTC.

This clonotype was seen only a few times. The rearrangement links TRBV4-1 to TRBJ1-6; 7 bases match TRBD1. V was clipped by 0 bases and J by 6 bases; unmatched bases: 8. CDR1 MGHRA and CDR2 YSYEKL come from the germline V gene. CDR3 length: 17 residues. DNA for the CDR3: TGCGCCAGCAGCCAAGAGGGTTTGGGACAGTTTAATTCACCCCTCCACTTT. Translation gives CASSQEGLGQFNSPLHF.

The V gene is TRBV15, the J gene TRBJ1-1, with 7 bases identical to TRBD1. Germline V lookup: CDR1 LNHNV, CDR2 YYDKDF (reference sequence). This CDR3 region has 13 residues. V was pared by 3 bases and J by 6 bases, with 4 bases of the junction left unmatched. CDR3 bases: TGTGCCACCAGCAGCACCAGGGGGGCTGAAGCTTTCTTT. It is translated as CATSSTRGAEAFF.

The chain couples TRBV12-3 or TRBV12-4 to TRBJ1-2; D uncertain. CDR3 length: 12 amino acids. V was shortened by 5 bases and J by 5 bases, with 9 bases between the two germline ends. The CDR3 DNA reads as TGTGCCAGCAGTGAACCGGGGTATGGCTACACCTTC. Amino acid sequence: CASSEPGYGYTF.

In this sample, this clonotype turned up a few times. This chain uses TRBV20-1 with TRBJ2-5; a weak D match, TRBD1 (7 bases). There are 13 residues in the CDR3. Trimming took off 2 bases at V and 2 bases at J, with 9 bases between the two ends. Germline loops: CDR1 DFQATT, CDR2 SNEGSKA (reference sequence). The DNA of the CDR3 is TGCAGTGCTAGACAGGGGGGACAAGAGACCCAGTACTTC. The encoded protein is CSARQGGQETQYF.

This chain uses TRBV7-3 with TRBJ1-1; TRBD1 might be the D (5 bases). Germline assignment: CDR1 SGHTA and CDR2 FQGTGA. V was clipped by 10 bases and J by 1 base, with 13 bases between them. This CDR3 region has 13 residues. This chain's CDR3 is CATRQGENTEAFF. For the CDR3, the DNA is TGTGCCACCAGGCAAGGGGAGAACACTGAAGCTTTCTTT.

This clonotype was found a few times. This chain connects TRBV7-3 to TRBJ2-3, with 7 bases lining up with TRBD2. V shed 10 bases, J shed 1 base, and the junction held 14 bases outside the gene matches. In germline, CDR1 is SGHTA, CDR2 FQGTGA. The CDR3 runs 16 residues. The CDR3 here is CATPPKSRGCTDTQYF. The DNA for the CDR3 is TGTGCCACCCCCCCGAAGTCGCGGGGGTGCACAGATACGCAGTATTTT.

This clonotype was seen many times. This CDR3 reads CASSGPNTGELFF. CDR3 in DNA: TGTGCCAGTAGCGGGCCGAACACCGGGGAGCTGTTTTTT. V and J are TRBV19 and TRBJ2-2, with D unclear. The V end was cut by 6 bases, the J end by 0 bases, with 5 bases between. The CDR3 extends over 13 amino acids. Germline lookup yields CDR1 LNHDA and CDR2 SQIVND (reference sequence).

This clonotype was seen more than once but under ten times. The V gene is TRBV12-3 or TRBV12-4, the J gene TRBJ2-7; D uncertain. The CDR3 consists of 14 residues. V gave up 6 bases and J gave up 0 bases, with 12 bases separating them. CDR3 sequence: CASSPPRDSYEQYF. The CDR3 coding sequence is TGTGCCAGCAGCCCCCCTAGGGACTCCTACGAGCAGTACTTC.

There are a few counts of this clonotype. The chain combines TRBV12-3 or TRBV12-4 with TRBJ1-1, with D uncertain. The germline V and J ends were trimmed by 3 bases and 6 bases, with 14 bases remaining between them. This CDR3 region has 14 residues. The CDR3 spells CASSFRRTESEAFF. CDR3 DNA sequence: TGTGCCAGCAGTTTTAGGCGGACGGAATCTGAAGCTTTCTTT.

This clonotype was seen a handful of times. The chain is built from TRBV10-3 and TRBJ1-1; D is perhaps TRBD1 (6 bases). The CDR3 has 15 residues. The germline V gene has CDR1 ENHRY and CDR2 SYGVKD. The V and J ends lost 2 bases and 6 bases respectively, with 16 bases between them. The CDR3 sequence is CAISEIKGGIAEAFF. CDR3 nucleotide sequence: TGTGCCATCAGTGAGATTAAAGGGGGTATCGCTGAAGCTTTCTTT.